One sample yielded the 26 T cell receptor beta chains listed below, sequenced in a study of human thymus T cells. Clones were read by immunoSEQ multiplex PCR, and TCRdb kept only the in-frame ones, dropping some. The repertoire holds about 60,000 clones, with 94% as singletons. Source material: blood. The source of these receptors is a boy in the first two years of life with a congenital heart defect but otherwise immunologically healthy.

The chain is built from TRBV6-1 and TRBJ2-7; 10 bases align to TRBD1. Germline lookup yields CDR1 MNHNS and CDR2 SASEGT. This CDR3 is 16 amino acids long. V was pared by 4 bases and J by 3 bases, with 9 bases of the junction left unmatched. This CDR3 is CASSGQGAPPIYEQYF. The CDR3 DNA reads TGTGCCAGCAGTGGACAGGGGGCTCCCCCAATCTACGAGCAGTACTTC.

CDR3 amino acids: CATTEGTQYF. In DNA, the CDR3 is TGTGCCACCACAGAAGGGACGCAGTATTTT. The chain couples TRBV6-5 to TRBJ2-3; D unclear. The CDR3 totals 10 residues. V dropped 10 bases and J dropped 9 bases, with 11 bases sitting between them. The germline V gene encodes CDR1 MNHEY and CDR2 SVGAGI.

The V and J genes are TRBV11-2 and TRBJ2-1; D not resolved. Germline loops: CDR1 SGHAT, CDR2 FQNNGV. The CDR3 runs 11 residues. V lost 2 bases, J lost 8 bases, and 4 bases lay in between. The CDR3 loop is CASSLSYEQFF. CDR3 DNA: TGTGCCAGCAGCTTATCATATGAGCAGTTCTTC.

The chain links TRBV4-1 to TRBJ2-3; 9 nucleotides align to TRBD2. Germline CDR1 and CDR2: MGHRA and YSYEKL. V lost 0 bases to trimming and J lost 7 bases; unmatched junction nucleotides: 14. The CDR3 runs to 18 residues. CDR3 region: CASSQEGDGGGAGNTQYF. In DNA, the CDR3 is TGCGCCAGCAGCCAAGAGGGGGATGGCGGGGGGGCCGGGAATACGCAGTATTTT.

The gene calls are TRBV7-2 and TRBJ1-2; TRBD1 matches at 8 bases. CDR3 length: 17 residues. Germline V CDR1 and CDR2: SGHTA, FQGNSA. Trimming removed 6 bases from V and 4 bases from J; junction bases left unmatched: 16. The CDR3 sequence is CASRLRTGSKGTYGYTF. The CDR3 region has the DNA TGTGCCAGCAGGCTCAGGACAGGGTCGAAGGGAACCTATGGCTACACCTTC.

This clone appeared a single time. The chain uses TRBV10-3 and TRBJ2-7; TRBD1 aligns across 7 bases. The CDR3 is 12 amino acids. With 11 bases clipped from V and 3 bases from J, the junction kept 7 bases outside the gene matches. The germline CDR1 and CDR2 sequences are ENHRY and SYGVKD. CDR3: CAVRDSYYEQYF. CDR3 nucleotides: TGTGCCGTCCGGGACAGTTACTACGAGCAGTACTTC.

This chain uses TRBV5-8 with TRBJ2-5; maybe TRBD1 (6 bases). CDR3 size: 14 residues. Germline V CDR1 and CDR2: SGHTS, YDEGEE. V was trimmed by 3 bases and J by 2 bases, leaving 11 bases between them. The CDR3 reads CASSWVGGQETQYF. The CDR3 coding sequence is TGTGCCAGCAGCTGGGTAGGGGGTCAAGAGACCCAGTACTTC. Full variable domain (remainder filled in from reference TRBV5-8 and TRBJ2-5): EAGVTQSPTHLIKTRGQQATLRCSPISGHTSVYWYQQALGLGLQFLLWYDEGEERNRGNFPPRFSGRQFPNYSSELNVNALELEDSALYLCASSWVGGQETQYFGPGTRLLVL.

V usage is TRBV5-1 and J usage is TRBJ1-2; weak D call: TRBD1 (5 bases). V was trimmed by 0 bases and J by 5 bases, leaving 17 bases between them. Germline V lookup: CDR1 SGHRS, CDR2 YFSETQ. This CDR3 is built from 16 residues. CDR3 DNA sequence: TGCGCCAGCAGCTTGGCAGGGACTAATATCGGGTATGGCTACACCTTC. Its translation is CASSLAGTNIGYGYTF. Full variable domain (remainder filled in from reference TRBV5-1 and TRBJ1-2): KAGVTQTPRYLIKTRGQQVTLSCSPISGHRSVSWYQQTPGQGLQFLFEYFSETQRNKGNFPGRFSGRQFSNSRSEMNVSTLELGDSALYLCASSLAGTNIGYGYTFGSGTRLTVV.

V usage is TRBV10-3 and J usage is TRBJ1-1, with a possible D match to TRBD1 (6 bases). Germline lookup yields CDR1 ENHRY and CDR2 SYGVKD. The CDR3 length is 15 residues. V lost 0 bases, J lost 4 bases, and 12 bases lay in between. The CDR3 DNA sequence: TGTGCCATCAGTGAGTCAGGGGGTGTCGGCACTGAAGCTTTCTTT. Translating gives CAISESGGVGTEAFF.

This chain links TRBV4-3 with TRBJ1-1; 8 bases are a match to TRBD1. CDR3 size: 13 residues. CDR1 is LGHNA, CDR2 YSLEER, per germline. J lost 11 bases, V lost 1 base, and 6 bases had no gene match. The chain's CDR3 is CASSQVPGGRAFF. In DNA form, the CDR3 reads TGCGCCAGCAGCCAAGTACCAGGGGGCAGGGCTTTCTTT.

The rearrangement links TRBV7-2 to TRBJ2-3, with TRBD2 matching over 9 bases. With 3 bases clipped from V and 1 base from J, the junction kept 2 bases outside the gene matches. This CDR3 is built from 15 residues. Looked up from germline, CDR1 is SGHTA and CDR2 is FQGNSA. For the CDR3, the DNA is TGTGCCAGCAGCTTCCGACTAGCGGGCACAGATACGCAGTATTTT. Its protein is CASSFRLAGTDTQYF. The variable domain in full, completed from reference TRBV7-2 and TRBJ2-3, reads GAGVSQSPSNKVTEKGKDVELRCDPISGHTALYWYRQSLGQGLEFLIYFQGNSAPDKSGLPSDRFSAERTGGSVSTLTIQRTQQEDSAVYLCASSFRLAGTDTQYFGPGTRLTVL.

V is TRBV6-4 and J is TRBJ2-6; 7 bases match TRBD2. Germline CDR1 MRHNA, CDR2 SNTAGT. Germline trimming cut 6 bases from V and 0 bases from J; bases unmatched to any gene: 17. The CDR3 extends over 20 amino acids. DNA for the CDR3: TGTGCCAGCAGCAAAAAGACCCGGGAGGAACCAGGCTCTGGGGCCAACGTCCTGACTTTC. The encoded protein is CASSKKTREEPGSGANVLTF.

The chain uses TRBV4-1 and TRBJ1-1; D gene unclear. This CDR3 is 15 amino acids long. Germline V gene sequence: CDR1 MGHRA, CDR2 YSYEKL. Trimming removed 1 base at V and 3 bases at J, with 12 bases between. The CDR3 DNA reads as TGCGCCAGCAGCCAAGGCACGGACGGATACACTGAAGCTTTCTTT. Translating it yields CASSQGTDGYTEAFF.

V and J are TRBV19 and TRBJ1-5; TRBD1 is a possible D gene (5 bases). The CDR3 runs to 14 residues. V lost 7 bases to trimming and J lost 2 bases, with 12 bases between them. Germline values: CDR1 LNHDA, CDR2 SQIVND (reference sequence). The CDR3, as DNA: TGTGCCAGTACTAGAGGGGTGGGCAATCAGCCCCAGCATTTT. This gives the protein CASTRGVGNQPQHF.

Notes on this clone: The junction departs from germline at one end; a sequencing error may be responsible. The CDR3 sequence is CASSSQRTGELFF. The CDR3, as DNA: TGTGCTAGCAGCTCCCAGAGAACCGGGGAGCTGTTTTTT. The chain combines TRBV7-7 with TRBJ2-2; D is ambiguous. This CDR3 spans 13 amino acids. Germline CDR1 SSHAT, CDR2 FNYEAQ (reference sequence). Full variable domain (outside the CDR3, taken from reference TRBV7-7 and TRBJ2-2): GAGVSQSPRYKVTKRGQDVTLRCDPISSHATLYWYQQALGQGPEFLTYFNYEAQPDKSGLPSDRFSAERPEGSISTLTIQRTEQRDSAMYRCASSSQRTGELFFGEGSRLTVL.

The CDR3 loop is CASSLRPSTDTQYF. CDR3 DNA sequence: TGTGCCAGCAGCTTAAGACCTAGCACAGATACGCAGTATTTT. V gene TRBV7-8 combines with J gene TRBJ2-3; D unresolved. The CDR3 has 14 residues. Germline lookup yields CDR1 SGHVS and CDR2 FQNEAQ. Between the trimmed V and J ends, which lost 2 bases and 0 bases, there was a span of 6 bases.

The chain recombines TRBV27 with TRBJ2-2; weak D call: TRBD2 (6 bases). From germline, CDR1 is MNHEY and CDR2 SMNVEV (reference sequence). The CDR3 loop spans 14 amino acids. Trimming took off 5 bases at V and 4 bases at J, with 11 bases between the two ends. The CDR3 loop is CASSPGGSTGELFF. CDR3 nucleotide sequence: TGTGCCAGCAGTCCCGGGGGAAGCACCGGGGAGCTGTTTTTT.

The chain has TRBV7-9 and TRBJ2-5; perhaps TRBD2 as D (5 bases). Germline V lookup: CDR1 SEHNR, CDR2 FQNEAQ (reference sequence). The CDR3 is 15 amino acids. V lost 6 bases to trimming and J lost 3 bases, with 17 bases between them. The CDR3 region has the DNA TGTGCCAGCAGTAACCTGGGAGAGGCTGAAGAGACCCAGTACTTC. This codes for CASSNLGEAEETQYF. Complete variable domain (other parts from reference TRBV7-9 and TRBJ2-5): DTGVSQNPRHKITKRGQNVTFRCDPISEHNRLYWYRQTLGQGPEFLTYFQNEAQLEKSRLLSDRFSAERPKGSFSTLEIQRTEQGDSAMYLCASSNLGEAEETQYFGPGTRLLVL.

The table lists this clone with a count of one. V and J are TRBV28 and TRBJ1-2; tentative D call: TRBD1 (5 bases). The CDR3 runs to 11 residues. The V and J ends lost 7 bases and 8 bases respectively, with 11 bases between them. The germline gives CDR1 MDHEN, CDR2 SYDVKM. CDR3 coding DNA: TGTGCCAGCATAAACACAGGAGGCTACACCTTC. It encodes CASINTGGYTF.

The rearrangement joins TRBV30 to TRBJ2-7; 8 nucleotides align to TRBD1. The V segment lost 8 bases and the J segment 9 bases; nucleotides outside the gene matches: 15. CDR3 size: 13 residues. From germline, CDR1 is GTSNPN and CDR2 SVGIG (reference sequence). CDR3 amino acids: CAGGTGPALRQYF. DNA of the CDR3: TGTGCCGGTGGGACAGGTCCCGCCCTAAGGCAGTACTTC.

The rearrangement joins TRBV29-1 to TRBJ1-2; D is unresolved. V lost 7 bases, J lost 2 bases, and 5 bases lay in between. Germline V gene sequence: CDR1 SQVTM, CDR2 ANQGSEA. The CDR3 sequence is 10 residues long. CDR3: CSADNYGYTF. The CDR3 DNA sequence: TGCAGCGCCGACAACTATGGCTACACCTTC.

The chain couples TRBV6-6 to TRBJ1-4, with TRBD1 matching 10 bases. V lost 6 bases, J lost 8 bases, and 3 bases stayed unmatched. Germline V lookup: CDR1 MNHNY, CDR2 SVGAGI (reference sequence). The CDR3 sequence is 13 residues long. The CDR3 DNA is TGTGCCAGCAGGACAGGGGGCGACGAAAAACTGTTTTTT. It codes for CASRTGGDEKLFF.

This chain uses TRBV29-1 with TRBJ2-2; D not resolved. Germline CDR1 and CDR2: SQVTM and ANQGSEA. V was shortened by 7 bases and J by 4 bases, with 10 bases between the two germline ends. CDR3 size: 12 residues. CDR3 bases: TGCAGCGGCCTTACGGGCACCGGGGAGCTGTTTTTT. Encoded protein: CSGLTGTGELFF.

By sample fraction, this clone is medium-sized. The chain combines TRBV25-1 with TRBJ1-2; TRBD1 agrees at 11 bases. This CDR3 contains 15 residues. Germline loops: CDR1 MGHDK, CDR2 SYGVNS. Unmatched junction bases numbered 2, after V lost 1 base and J lost 4 bases. CDR3 amino acids: CASSEWDRGTYGYTF. In DNA, the CDR3 is TGTGCCAGCAGTGAATGGGACAGGGGGACCTATGGCTACACCTTC.

The CDR3 nucleotides read TGTGCCAGCAGTCTCGGACAGGGGTGGCGGGAGACCCAGTACTTC. It encodes CASSLGQGWRETQYF. The rearrangement links TRBV11-2 to TRBJ2-5; 9 bases map to TRBD1. The CDR3 has 15 amino acids. Germline V lookup: CDR1 SGHAT, CDR2 FQNNGV. V was pared by 6 bases and J by 5 bases, with 10 bases of the junction left unmatched.

The chain links TRBV12-5 to TRBJ2-1, with D uncertain. This CDR3 has 14 residues. Trimming took off 1 base at V and 3 bases at J, with 7 bases between the two ends. Per germline, CDR1 LGHNT and CDR2 FRNRAP. CDR3 residues: CASGLGSLYNEQFF. As DNA, the CDR3 is TGTGCTAGTGGTTTGGGTTCCCTCTACAATGAGCAGTTCTTC.